This is a list of T cell receptor beta chains from one sample in a study of T cells in Graves' hyperthyroidism and ophthalmopathy. TCRdb redid the calling of the multiplex PCR reads with MiXCR, one entry per CDR3 protein. The sample records 500,000 to 650,000 distinct CDR3 sequences, roughly a sixth being singletons. The sequenced sample consisted of blood. These receptors originate from a young woman with Graves' ophthalmopathy. CDR3s include the opening cysteine and the closing phenylalanine or tryptophan. D genes are given only for firm matches. Expanded clones get a size class; other rows say once, few or many, or leave the size out.

D gene	V gene	clone size	J gene	CDR3 protein	CDR3 DNA
NA	TRBV28	many	TRBJ1-1	CASSSRASRAFF	TGTGCCAGCAGTTCCCGGGCCTCGAGGGCTTTCTTT
TRBD2	TRBV7-2	many	TRBJ2-3	CASSLGRTSSGHTDTQYF	TGTGCCAGCAGCTTAGGGAGAACATCTAGCGGCCACACAGATACGCAGTATTTT
TRBD2	TRBV7-9	NA	TRBJ2-2	CASSSHTGLAAGELFF	TGTGCCAGCAGCTCCCATACGGGACTAGCAGCCGGGGAGCTGTTTTTT
NA	TRBV7-9	many	TRBJ1-1	CASSLFTNTEAFF	TGTGCCAGCAGCTTATTTACAAACACTGAAGCTTTCTTT
NA	TRBV7-2	few	TRBJ1-2	CASSLAGDGVSYGYTF	TGTGCCAGCAGCCTAGCCGGGGATGGAGTTTCCTATGGCTACACCTTC
NA	TRBV28	many	TRBJ1-5	CASSTQPYSNQPQHF	TGTGCCAGCAGCACACAGCCTTATAGCAATCAGCCCCAGCATTTT
NA	TRBV7-2	few	TRBJ1-2	CASSSPTGTPPSYGYTF	TGTGCCAGCAGCTCCCCAACAGGGACTCCGCCTAGCTATGGCTACACCTTC
NA	TRBV2	few	TRBJ1-1	CASRLDSVTEAFF	TGTGCCAGCAGACTAGACTCAGTCACTGAAGCTTTCTTT
TRBD1	TRBV5-8	NA	TRBJ1-5	CASSLRGGDRGYQPQHF	TGTGCCAGCAGCCTACGTGGGGGGGACAGGGGGTATCAGCCCCAGCATTTT
TRBD1	TRBV5-1	many	TRBJ1-1	CASSLGTGVVGTEAFF	TGCGCCAGCAGCTTGGGAACAGGGGTTGTGGGCACTGAAGCTTTCTTT
TRBD2	TRBV29-1	NA	TRBJ2-1	CSVESGLAGNEQFF	TGCAGCGTTGAGTCGGGACTAGCGGGGAATGAGCAGTTCTTC
TRBD1	TRBV30	many	TRBJ1-1	CAWSLTGLRNTEAFF	TGTGCCTGGAGTCTGACAGGGTTAAGGAACACTGAAGCTTTCTTT
NA	TRBV27	NA	TRBJ1-2	CASSFGNYGYTF	TGTGCCAGCAGTTTTGGGAACTATGGCTACACCTTC
NA	TRBV27	many	TRBJ1-1	CASSLDSQNTEAFF	TGTGCCAGCAGTCTGGACAGCCAGAACACTGAAGCTTTCTTT
TRBD1	TRBV6-2/TRBV6-3	few	TRBJ2-3	CASSYRDRLEATSTDTQYF	TGTGCCAGCAGTTATCGGGACAGGTTGGAAGCGACTAGCACAGATACGCAGTATTTT
NA	TRBV10-3	many	TRBJ1-1	CANKQNENTEAFF	TGTGCCAACAAACAGAATGAGAACACTGAAGCTTTCTTT